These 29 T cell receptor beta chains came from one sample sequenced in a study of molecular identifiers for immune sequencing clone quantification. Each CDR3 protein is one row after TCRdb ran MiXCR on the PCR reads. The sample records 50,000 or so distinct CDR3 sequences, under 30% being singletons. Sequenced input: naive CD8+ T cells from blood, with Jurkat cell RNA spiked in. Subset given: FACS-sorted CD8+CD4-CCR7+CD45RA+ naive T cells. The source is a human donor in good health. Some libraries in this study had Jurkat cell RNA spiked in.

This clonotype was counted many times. The CDR3 region has the DNA TGTGCCAACCAACAGGGGTTTAGCACAGATACGCAGTATTTT. This gives the protein CANQQGFSTDTQYF. This chain uses TRBV2 with TRBJ2-3, with 7 bases fitting TRBD1. The J segment lost 0 bases and the V segment lost 10 bases, leaving 7 bases of the junction unmatched. This CDR3 contains 14 residues. Germline V gene lookup returns CDR1 SNHLY and CDR2 FYNNEI. The complete variable domain, with remaining parts taken from reference TRBV2 and TRBJ2-3, reads EPEVTQTPSHQVTQMGQEVILRCVPISNHLYFYWYRQILGQKVEFLVSFYNNEISEKSEIFDDQFSVERPDGSNFTLKIRSTKLEDSAMYFCANQQGFSTDTQYFGPGTRLTVL.

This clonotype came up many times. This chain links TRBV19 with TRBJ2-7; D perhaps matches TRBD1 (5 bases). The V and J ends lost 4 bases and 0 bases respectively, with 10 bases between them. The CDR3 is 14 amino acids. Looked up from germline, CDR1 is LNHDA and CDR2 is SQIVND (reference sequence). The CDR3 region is CASSTGLSSYEQYF. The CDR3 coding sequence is TGTGCCAGTAGTACAGGGCTCTCCTCCTACGAGCAGTACTTC.

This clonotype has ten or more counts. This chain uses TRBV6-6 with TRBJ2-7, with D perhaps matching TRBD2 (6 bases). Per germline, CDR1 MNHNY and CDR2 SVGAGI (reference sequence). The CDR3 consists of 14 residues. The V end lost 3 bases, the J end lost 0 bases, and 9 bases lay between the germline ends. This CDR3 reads CASSYGTPSYEQYF. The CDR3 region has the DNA TGTGCCAGCAGTTATGGGACTCCCTCCTACGAGCAGTACTTC.

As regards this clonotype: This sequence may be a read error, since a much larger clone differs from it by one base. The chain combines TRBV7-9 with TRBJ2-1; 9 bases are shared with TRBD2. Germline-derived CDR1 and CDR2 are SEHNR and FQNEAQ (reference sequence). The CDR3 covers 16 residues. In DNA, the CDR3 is TGTGCCAGCAGCTCCTCTAGCGGGGTCACCTACAATGGGCAGTTCTTC. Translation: CASSSSSGVTYNGQFF.

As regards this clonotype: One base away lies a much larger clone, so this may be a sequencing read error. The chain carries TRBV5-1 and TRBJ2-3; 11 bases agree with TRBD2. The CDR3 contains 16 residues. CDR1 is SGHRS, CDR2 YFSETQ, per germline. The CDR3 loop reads CASSSRLAGLTGTQYF. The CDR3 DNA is TGCGCCAGCAGCTCCCGACTAGCGGGGTTGACAGGTACGCAGTATTTT. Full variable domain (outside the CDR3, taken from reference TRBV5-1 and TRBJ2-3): KAGVTQTPRYLIKTRGQQVTLSCSPISGHRSVSWYQQTPGQGLQFLFEYFSETQRNKGNFPGRFSGRQFSNSRSEMNVSTLELGDSALYLCASSSRLAGLTGTQYFGPGTRLTVL.

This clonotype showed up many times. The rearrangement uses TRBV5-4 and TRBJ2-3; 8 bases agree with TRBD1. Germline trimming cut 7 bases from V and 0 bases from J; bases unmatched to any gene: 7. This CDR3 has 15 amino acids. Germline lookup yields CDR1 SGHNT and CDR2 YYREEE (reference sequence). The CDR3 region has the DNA TGTGCCAGCGGATGGGGACAGGTCAGCACAGATACGCAGTATTTT. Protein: CASGWGQVSTDTQYF.

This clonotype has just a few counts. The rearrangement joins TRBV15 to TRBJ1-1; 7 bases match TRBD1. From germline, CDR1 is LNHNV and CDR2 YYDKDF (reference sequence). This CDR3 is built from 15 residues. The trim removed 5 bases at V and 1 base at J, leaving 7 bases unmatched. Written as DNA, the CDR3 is TGTGCCACCAGCGAGACAGGGCTCGAGAACACTGAAGCTTTCTTT. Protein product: CATSETGLENTEAFF.

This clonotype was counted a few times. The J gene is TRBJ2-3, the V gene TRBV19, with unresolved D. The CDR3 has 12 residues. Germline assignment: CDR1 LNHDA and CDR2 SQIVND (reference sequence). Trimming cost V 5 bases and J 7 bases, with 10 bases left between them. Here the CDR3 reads CASSQDGYTQYF. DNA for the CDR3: TGTGCCAGTAGTCAGGACGGGTATACGCAGTATTTT.

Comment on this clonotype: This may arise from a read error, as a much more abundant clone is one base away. In nucleotides, the CDR3 is TGTGCCTGCAGTTCCCGGGGGTATATCGGTCAGCCCCAGCATTTT. It translates to CACSSRGYIGQPQHF. The rearrangement uses TRBV12-3 or TRBV12-4 and TRBJ1-5; TRBD1 might be the D (5 bases). The CDR3 runs 15 residues.

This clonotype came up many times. The CDR3 loop reads CASSLLAGVVDTQYF. Written as DNA, the CDR3 is TGTGCCAGCAGCTTGCTAGCGGGAGTTGTAGATACGCAGTATTTT. V usage is TRBV27 and J usage is TRBJ2-3; 10 bases are shared with TRBD2. Germline CDR1 and CDR2: MNHEY and SMNVEV (reference sequence). The CDR3 extends over 15 amino acids. J was trimmed by 5 bases and V by 6 bases; bases with no gene match: 8.

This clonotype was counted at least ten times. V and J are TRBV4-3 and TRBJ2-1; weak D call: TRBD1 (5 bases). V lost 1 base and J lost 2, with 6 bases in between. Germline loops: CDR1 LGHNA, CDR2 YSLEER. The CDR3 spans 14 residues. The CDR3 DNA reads TGCGCCAGCAGCCAAGGGGGCGCCTACAATGAGCAGTTCTTC. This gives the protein CASSQGGAYNEQFF.

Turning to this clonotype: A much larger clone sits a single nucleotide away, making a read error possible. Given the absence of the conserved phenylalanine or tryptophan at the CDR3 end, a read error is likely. The CDR3 loop reads CASSLGWGGTDTQYY. The CDR3 coding sequence is TGTGCCAGCAGCTTAGGGTGGGGGGGCACAGATACGCAGTATTAT. V gene TRBV7-2 combines with J gene TRBJ2-3; perhaps TRBD2 as D (6 bases). Germline lookup yields CDR1 SGHTA and CDR2 FQGNSA. The V end was cut by 1 base, the J end by 1 base, with 9 bases between. The CDR3 totals 15 residues.

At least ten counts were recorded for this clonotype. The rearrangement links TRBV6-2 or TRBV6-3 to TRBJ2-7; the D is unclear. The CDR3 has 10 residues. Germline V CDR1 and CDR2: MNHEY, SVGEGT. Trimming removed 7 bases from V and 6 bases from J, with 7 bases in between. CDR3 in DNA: TGTGCCAGCACATGGTGCGAGCAGTACTTC. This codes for CASTWCEQYF.

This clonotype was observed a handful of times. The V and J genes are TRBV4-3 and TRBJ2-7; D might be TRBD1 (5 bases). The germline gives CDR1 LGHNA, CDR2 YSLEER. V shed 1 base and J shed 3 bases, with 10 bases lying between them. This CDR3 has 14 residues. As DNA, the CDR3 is TGCGCCAGCAGCCAAGTAGGGGCCGGCTACGAGCAGTACTTC. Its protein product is CASSQVGAGYEQYF.

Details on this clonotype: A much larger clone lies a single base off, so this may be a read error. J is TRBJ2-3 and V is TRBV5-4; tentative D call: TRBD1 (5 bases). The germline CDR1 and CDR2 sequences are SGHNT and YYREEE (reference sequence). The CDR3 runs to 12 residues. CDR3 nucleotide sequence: TGTGCCGGCAGCCCAGGGTCCGATACGCAGTATTTT. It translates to CAGSPGSDTQYF.

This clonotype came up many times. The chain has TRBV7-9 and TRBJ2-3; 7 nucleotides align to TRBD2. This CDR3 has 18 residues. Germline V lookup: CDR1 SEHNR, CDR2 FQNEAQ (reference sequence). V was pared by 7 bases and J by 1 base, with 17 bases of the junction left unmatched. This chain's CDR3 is CASTPLRGGGWGTDTQYF. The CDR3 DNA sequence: TGTGCCAGCACCCCCCTCCGGGGCGGGGGATGGGGCACAGATACGCAGTATTTT.

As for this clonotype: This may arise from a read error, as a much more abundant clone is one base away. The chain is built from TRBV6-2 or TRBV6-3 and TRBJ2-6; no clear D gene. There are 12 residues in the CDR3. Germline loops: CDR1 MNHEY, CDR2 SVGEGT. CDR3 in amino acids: CACSPGANVLTF. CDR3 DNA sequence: TGTGCCTGCAGTCCTGGGGCCAACGTCCTGACTTTC.

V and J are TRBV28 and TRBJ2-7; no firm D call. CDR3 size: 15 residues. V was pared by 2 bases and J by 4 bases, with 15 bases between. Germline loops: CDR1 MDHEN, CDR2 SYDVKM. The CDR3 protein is CASSLPYPPPYEQYF. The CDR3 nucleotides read TGTGCCAGCAGTTTACCCTATCCCCCGCCTTACGAGCAGTACTTC.

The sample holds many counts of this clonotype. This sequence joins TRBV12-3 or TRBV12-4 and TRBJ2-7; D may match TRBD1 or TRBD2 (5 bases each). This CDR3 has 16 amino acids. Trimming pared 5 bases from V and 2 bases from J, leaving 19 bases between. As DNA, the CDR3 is TGTGCCAGCAGTACTTATTCCCTGGGACGGACCTACGAGCAGTACTTC. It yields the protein CASSTYSLGRTYEQYF.

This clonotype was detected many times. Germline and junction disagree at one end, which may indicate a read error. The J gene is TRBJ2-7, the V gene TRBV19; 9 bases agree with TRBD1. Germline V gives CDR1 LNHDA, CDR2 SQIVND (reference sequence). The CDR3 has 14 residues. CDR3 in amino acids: CASSIGTGAYERYF. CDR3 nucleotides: TGTGCCAGTAGTATAGGGACAGGGGCCTACGAGCGGTACTTC.

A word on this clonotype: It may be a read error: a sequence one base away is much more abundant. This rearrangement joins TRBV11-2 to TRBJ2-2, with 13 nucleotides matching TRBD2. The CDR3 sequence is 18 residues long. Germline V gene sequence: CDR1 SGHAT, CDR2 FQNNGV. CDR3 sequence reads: CASSFSLAGGLYTEELFF. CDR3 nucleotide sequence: TGTGCCAGCAGCTTTTCACTAGCGGGAGGGCTTTACACCGAGGAGCTGTTTTTT.

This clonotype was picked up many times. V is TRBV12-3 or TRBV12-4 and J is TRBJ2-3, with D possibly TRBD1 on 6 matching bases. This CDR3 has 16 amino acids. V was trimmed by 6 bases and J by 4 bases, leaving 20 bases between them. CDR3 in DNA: TGTGCCAGCAGAACGACGGGCTTACACAGGGCAGATACGCAGTATTTT. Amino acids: CASRTTGLHRADTQYF.

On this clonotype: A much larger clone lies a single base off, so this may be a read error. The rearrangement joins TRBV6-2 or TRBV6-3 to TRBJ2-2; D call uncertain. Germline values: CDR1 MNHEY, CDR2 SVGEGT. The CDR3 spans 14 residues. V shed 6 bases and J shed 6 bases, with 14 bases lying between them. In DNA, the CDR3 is TGTGCCAGCAGGACACCTCCCGGCGCCGGGGAGCTGTTTTTT. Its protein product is CASRTPPGAGELFF.

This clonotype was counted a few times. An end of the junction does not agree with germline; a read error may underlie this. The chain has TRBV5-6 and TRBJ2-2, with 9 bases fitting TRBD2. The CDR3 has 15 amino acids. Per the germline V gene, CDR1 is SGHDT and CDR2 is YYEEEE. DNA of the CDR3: TGTGCCAGCAGGCTTGCGGGGGGGCTAGCCGGGAAGCTGTTTTTT. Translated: CASRLAGGLAGKLFF.

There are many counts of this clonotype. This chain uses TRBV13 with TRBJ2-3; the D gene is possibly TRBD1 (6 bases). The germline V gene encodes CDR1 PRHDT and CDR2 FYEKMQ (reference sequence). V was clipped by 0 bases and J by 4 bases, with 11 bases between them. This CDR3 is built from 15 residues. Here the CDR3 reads CASSLGWTASDTQYF. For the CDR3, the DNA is TGTGCCAGCAGCTTAGGGTGGACAGCCTCAGATACGCAGTATTTT.

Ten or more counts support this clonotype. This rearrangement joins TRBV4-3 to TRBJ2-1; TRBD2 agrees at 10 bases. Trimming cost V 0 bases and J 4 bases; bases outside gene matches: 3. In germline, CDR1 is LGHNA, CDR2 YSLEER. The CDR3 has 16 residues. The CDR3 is CASSQEGLAVYNEQFF. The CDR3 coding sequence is TGCGCCAGCAGCCAAGAAGGACTAGCGGTATACAATGAGCAGTTCTTC.

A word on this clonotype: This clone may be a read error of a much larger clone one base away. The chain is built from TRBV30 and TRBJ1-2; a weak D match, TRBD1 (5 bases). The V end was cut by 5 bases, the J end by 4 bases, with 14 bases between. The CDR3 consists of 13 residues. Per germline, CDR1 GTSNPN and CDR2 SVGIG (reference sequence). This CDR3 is CAWGDGLIYGYTF. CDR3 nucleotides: TGTGCCTGGGGGGACGGACTGATCTATGGCTACACCTTC.

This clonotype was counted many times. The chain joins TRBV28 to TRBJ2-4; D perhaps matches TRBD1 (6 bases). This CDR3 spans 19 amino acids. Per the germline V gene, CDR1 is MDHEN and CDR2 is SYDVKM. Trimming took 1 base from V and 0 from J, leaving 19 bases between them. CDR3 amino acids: CASSLSGALPLVAKNIQYF. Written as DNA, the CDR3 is TGTGCCAGCAGTTTATCAGGGGCACTACCACTCGTAGCCAAAAACATTCAGTACTTC.

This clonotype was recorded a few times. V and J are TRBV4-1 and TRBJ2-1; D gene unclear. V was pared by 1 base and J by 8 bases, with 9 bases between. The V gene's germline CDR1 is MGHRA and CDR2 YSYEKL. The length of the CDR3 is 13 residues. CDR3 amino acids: CASSQVLVDEQFF. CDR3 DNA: TGCGCCAGCAGCCAAGTTCTAGTCGATGAGCAGTTCTTC.